The 21 T cell receptor beta chains below were found in one sample sequenced in a study of post-analysis software for immune sequencing data. General study points: Relative to controls, patients had about 5 TRBV segments at higher frequency, with TRBV5-6, TRBV5-1 and TRBV20-1 among these.

These receptors lack a known antigen. cDNA libraries of TCR beta carried unique molecular identifiers. TCRdb redid the calling of the PCR reads with MiXCR, one entry per CDR3 protein. The top ten clones hold about 11% of a sample with around 700,000 distinct CDR3 sequences, approximately 59% of them seen once. Sample: blood. Receptors were obtained from a girl under 10 years old with multiple sclerosis.

For this clonotype: The junction and the germline gene differ at one end; a read error may be behind it. The genes are TRBV6-2 or TRBV6-3 and TRBJ2-1; D possibly uses TRBD1 or TRBD2 (5 bases each). This CDR3 region has 16 residues. Per germline, CDR1 MNHEY and CDR2 SVGEGT. The DNA of the CDR3 is TGTGCCAGCAGTTTATCGAGGGGCTCACCGTACAATGAGCGGTTCTTC. It is translated as CASSLSRGSPYNERFF.

This clonotype has only a few counts. J is TRBJ2-1 and V is TRBV7-9; no clear D gene. CDR1 is SEHNR and CDR2 is FQNEAQ in the germline V gene (reference sequence). The CDR3 is 12 residues long. V dropped 4 bases and J dropped 9 bases, with 10 bases sitting between them. DNA of the CDR3: TGTGCCAGCAGCTCTTCTAGTGCTGAGCAGTTCTTC. It translates to CASSSSSAEQFF. The variable domain in full, completed from reference TRBV7-9 and TRBJ2-1, reads DTGVSQNPRHKITKRGQNVTFRCDPISEHNRLYWYRQTLGQGPEFLTYFQNEAQLEKSRLLSDRFSAERPKGSFSTLEIQRTEQGDSAMYLCASSSSSAEQFFGPGTRLTVL.

This clonotype appeared a single time. The chain carries TRBV29-1 and TRBJ1-2; D remains unclear. The length of the CDR3 is 11 residues. CDR1 is SQVTM, CDR2 ANQGSEA, per germline. Between the trimmed V and J ends, which lost 5 bases and 8 bases, there was a span of 12 bases. The CDR3 sequence is CSVHTSGGYTF. The DNA for the CDR3 is TGCAGCGTTCACACTTCAGGAGGCTACACCTTC.

The gene calls are TRBV15 and TRBJ2-1; D might be TRBD2 (6 bases). The germline CDR1 and CDR2 sequences are LNHNV and YYDKDF (reference sequence). This CDR3 has 13 residues. V was cut by 1 base and J by 7 bases, with 8 bases left in between. Here the CDR3 reads CATSRAGRNEQFF. As DNA, the CDR3 is TGTGCCACCAGCAGAGCCGGGAGAAATGAGCAGTTCTTC.

This chain joins TRBV6-6 and TRBJ2-3; 11 nucleotides align to TRBD2. The V gene's germline CDR1 is MNHNY and CDR2 SVGAGI (reference sequence). The CDR3 has 15 amino acids. V was clipped by 5 bases and J by 5 bases; unmatched bases: 6. The CDR3 is CASSRSGGAQDTQYF. CDR3 nucleotide sequence: TGTGCCAGCAGTCGTAGCGGGGGGGCTCAAGATACGCAGTATTTT.

The chain links TRBV6-5 to TRBJ1-1; a possible D gene is TRBD1 (6 bases). The CDR3 is 18 amino acids. CDR1 is MNHEY and CDR2 is SVGAGI in the germline V gene. The V end lost 4 bases, the J end lost 1 base, and 22 bases lay between the germline ends. The CDR3 region is CASSSLTGRGLGNTEAFF. The CDR3 DNA sequence: TGTGCCAGCAGTTCACTCACAGGGAGGGGGTTGGGGAACACTGAAGCTTTCTTT.

The rearrangement links TRBV9 to TRBJ1-1; 10 bases fit TRBD1. Per germline, CDR1 SGDLS and CDR2 YYNGEE. CDR3 length equals 15 residues. V lost 4 bases to trimming and J lost 6 bases; unmatched junction nucleotides: 9. The CDR3 sequence is CASSPSRTGGAEAFF. CDR3 nucleotides: TGTGCCAGCAGCCCAAGCCGGACAGGGGGTGCTGAAGCTTTCTTT.

The J gene is TRBJ1-2, the V gene TRBV29-1; 9 bases map to TRBD1. Germline loops: CDR1 SQVTM, CDR2 ANQGSEA. This CDR3 is built from 11 residues. The V gene end was trimmed by 7 bases and the J gene end by 8 bases; junction bases not matched to a gene: 5. For the CDR3, the DNA is TGCAGCGGGACAGGGGATAACGGCTACACCTTC. Its translation is CSGTGDNGYTF.

This chain uses TRBV20-1 with TRBJ2-3, with D uncertain. CDR3 length: 13 amino acids. Deletions cut 4 bases from V and 5 bases from J, with 13 bases between. Germline CDR1 DFQATT, CDR2 SNEGSKA (reference sequence). The CDR3, as DNA: TGCAGTGCTACCCCCGGTTCCGGAGATACGCAGTATTTT. Translating gives CSATPGSGDTQYF.

The chain carries TRBV12-3 or TRBV12-4 and TRBJ2-1; 8 bases align to TRBD1. The CDR3 spans 15 residues. Germline trimming cut 4 bases from V and 8 bases from J; bases unmatched to any gene: 10. The CDR3 nucleotides are TGTGCCAGCAGTTATGGGACAGGAGGTTTCGATGAGCAGTTCTTC. Translation gives CASSYGTGGFDEQFF.

This clonotype was seen ten or more times. This chain links TRBV12-3 or TRBV12-4 with TRBJ2-7; 10 bases are a match to TRBD1. The J segment lost 1 base and the V segment lost 5 bases, leaving 2 bases of the junction unmatched. The CDR3 is made up of 14 amino acids. CDR3 sequence (DNA): TGTGCCAGCAGTGGACAGGGGGGTTCCTACGAGCAGTACTTC. Protein product: CASSGQGGSYEQYF.

The DNA of the CDR3 is TGTGCCAGCAGCTTATACCAGGGTCGCGACTATGGCTACACCTTC. Its protein product is CASSLYQGRDYGYTF. This rearrangement joins TRBV7-8 to TRBJ1-2, with D tentatively TRBD1 (5 bases). The CDR3 runs to 15 residues. CDR1 is SGHVS and CDR2 is FQNEAQ in the germline V gene. Trimming left V 2 bases short and J 3 bases short, with 13 bases between.

The rearrangement uses TRBV7-2 and TRBJ2-3, with D maybe TRBD2 (6 bases). The ends were cut back, 3 bases at V and 3 bases at J, with 16 bases in the middle. The CDR3 contains 16 residues. Germline CDR1 is SGHTA and CDR2 is FQGNSA. CDR3 loop: CASSFGWRGKTDTQYF. The CDR3 region has the DNA TGTGCCAGCAGCTTTGGTTGGCGGGGAAAGACAGATACGCAGTATTTT.

The chain carries TRBV20-1 and TRBJ1-5, with 7 positions matching TRBD1. V lost 6 bases, J lost 4 bases, and 9 bases stayed unmatched. This CDR3 is built from 14 residues. Per the germline V gene, CDR1 is DFQATT and CDR2 is SNEGSKA (reference sequence). CDR3: CSALLGTANQPQHF. The CDR3 DNA reads as TGCAGTGCCTTGTTGGGGACAGCAAATCAGCCCCAGCATTTT.

The genes are TRBV2 and TRBJ1-1, with TRBD1 matching 10 bases. Germline V gene sequence: CDR1 SNHLY, CDR2 FYNNEI. V dropped 7 bases and J dropped 6; count of bases not matched to a gene: 5. The CDR3 extends over 13 amino acids. The CDR3 sequence: CASNRQGAAEAFF. CDR3 sequence (DNA): TGTGCCAGCAATCGACAGGGGGCGGCTGAAGCTTTCTTT.

There are a few counts of this clonotype. The rearrangement joins TRBV20-1 to TRBJ2-1, with D possibly TRBD1 on 8 matching bases. V was pared by 3 bases and J by 10 bases, with 13 bases between. This CDR3 is built from 12 residues. Germline-derived CDR1 and CDR2 are DFQATT and SNEGSKA (reference sequence). The CDR3 DNA reads TGCAGTGCTAGCACAGGGGGGGACGAGCAGTTCTTC. Its protein product is CSASTGGDEQFF.

This chain links TRBV20-1 with TRBJ2-1; possibly TRBD2 for D (6 bases). The CDR3 is 16 amino acids. Germline CDR1 DFQATT, CDR2 SNEGSKA (reference sequence). The V and J ends lost 4 bases and 2 bases respectively, with 18 bases between them. CDR3 sequence (DNA): TGCAGTGCTACAGGGACTTCTGCCAGAACCTACAATGAGCAGTTCTTC. Its translation: CSATGTSARTYNEQFF.

In this sample, this clonotype turned up a few times. The rearrangement joins TRBV27 to TRBJ2-7, with D perhaps matching TRBD1 (5 bases). Trimming took off 2 bases at V and 3 bases at J, with 11 bases between the two ends. CDR1 MNHEY and CDR2 SMNVEV come from the germline V gene (reference sequence). The length of the CDR3 is 14 residues. The CDR3 sequence: CASSLQGGRYEQYF. The CDR3 region has the DNA TGTGCCAGCAGTTTACAGGGCGGCCGCTACGAGCAGTACTTC.

This chain joins TRBV15 and TRBJ2-3; TRBD2 aligns across 7 bases. Germline V gene sequence: CDR1 LNHNV, CDR2 YYDKDF (reference sequence). This CDR3 region has 17 residues. J gave up 6 bases and V 5 bases, and 17 bases lay outside the gene matches. This CDR3 is CATSALGGEGNMDTQYF. The DNA of the CDR3 is TGTGCCACCAGCGCCCTCGGTGGGGAGGGGAATATGGATACGCAGTATTTT.

The rearrangement uses TRBV29-1 and TRBJ2-5, with D possibly TRBD1 on 6 matching bases. Trimming took 6 bases from V and 1 from J, leaving 9 bases between them. CDR1 is SQVTM, CDR2 ANQGSEA, per germline. The CDR3 contains 12 residues. CDR3: CSVGTPQETQYF. CDR3 nucleotides: TGCAGCGTGGGGACACCCCAAGAGACCCAGTACTTC.

The J gene is TRBJ1-2, the V gene TRBV21-1; the D call of TRBD1 is as the table states it, not checked on the DNA. TRBV21-1 is flagged as a pseudogene. This CDR3 is built from 20 residues. The CDR3 DNA reads as TGTGCCAGCAGCAAGGGCGGCGAACGGACAGAAAATTTTGCTAACTATGGCTACACCTTC. This codes for CASSKGGERTENFANYGYTF.